The clone carrying this T cell receptor beta chain was seen more than once but under ten times. The data stem from a study of blood T cell repertoires in COVID-19. Study details: Collection of acute and convalescent COVID-19 samples took place in the United States, Italy and Spain. The analysed material was cDNA or gDNA that came from T cells, B-cell-depleted T cells, or PBMCs.

In the original analysis: Estimates of nucleated cell counts were drawn from the amplification of reference gene primers. Data came from immunoSEQ multiplex PCR; TCRdb stores just in-frame clones and leaves some out. V, J and clone size reflect that table, while D and trimming were determined from the DNA. The sample shows over 85,000 clones, less than 90% of them seen only once. This CDR3 has 10 amino acids. Germline CDR1 is GTSNPN and CDR2 is SVGIG (reference sequence). The sequencing input was peripheral blood. This rearrangement joins TRBV30 to TRBJ1-4; possibly TRBD1 for D (5 bases). The TCR was taken from a man aged 55 to 70 with acute or convalescent COVID-19. The CDR3 sequence is CAGDNEKLFF. CDR3 sequence (DNA): TGTGCAGGGGATAATGAAAAACTGTTTTTT.